This is a list of T cell receptor beta chains from one sample in a study of T cell repertoires in cytomegalovirus infection. The antigens for these receptors are not known. TCRdb itself ran the reads through MiXCR, one entry per CDR3 protein. The table has about 890,000 distinct CDR3 sequences, approximately 31% seen once. The specimen comprised cultured CD8+ T cells from PBMCs, sampled from culture after CMV antigen stimulation. The receptors stem from a human donor in good health (CMV status not recorded). Some clones in this sample may be carry-over from other donors' samples. Both conserved end residues are part of each CDR3. D genes are given only for firm matches. Size is omitted from some rows. Given values are once, few, many or a class for expanded clones.

j_call: TRBJ2-2; v_call: TRBV3-1; clone_size: -; d_call: TRBD2; cdr3_aa: CASSPGTSITGELFF; cdr3_nt: TGTGCCAGCAGCCCCGGGACTAGCATTACCGGGGAGCTGTTTTTT
j_call: TRBJ1-5; v_call: TRBV25-1; clone_size: few; d_call: -; cdr3_aa: CASTSSERSNQPQHF; cdr3_nt: TGTGCCAGCACCTCATCCGAAAGGAGCAATCAGCCCCAGCATTTT
j_call: TRBJ2-5; v_call: TRBV12-3/TRBV12-4; clone_size: few; d_call: TRBD2; cdr3_aa: CATSTSGGGSPETQYF; cdr3_nt: TGTGCCACTTCGACTAGCGGGGGGGGTAGTCCAGAGACCCAGTACTTC
j_call: TRBJ2-3; v_call: TRBV7-9; clone_size: few; d_call: TRBD2; cdr3_aa: CASSPAPLAGERDTQYF; cdr3_nt: TGTGCCAGCAGCCCCGCCCCTCTAGCGGGGGAGCGAGATACGCAGTATTTT
j_call: TRBJ2-7; v_call: TRBV7-9; clone_size: few; d_call: -; cdr3_aa: CASSLVDNDEQYF; cdr3_nt: TGTGCCAGCAGCTTAGTTGACAACGACGAGCAGTACTTC
j_call: TRBJ2-2; v_call: TRBV7-6; clone_size: many; d_call: TRBD2; cdr3_aa: CASSFQRGGDHTGELFF; cdr3_nt: TGTGCCAGCAGCTTCCAGCGGGGGGGCGATCACACCGGGGAGCTGTTTTTT
j_call: TRBJ1-4; v_call: TRBV7-9; clone_size: -; d_call: -; cdr3_aa: CGSGGEKLFF; cdr3_nt: TGTGGCAGCGGGGGGGAAAAACTGTTTTTT
j_call: TRBJ2-3; v_call: TRBV7-9; clone_size: -; d_call: -; cdr3_aa: CASSLPATDTQYF; cdr3_nt: TGTGCCAGCAGCTTACCCGCCACAGATACGCAGTATTTT
j_call: TRBJ2-3; v_call: TRBV6-5; clone_size: few; d_call: TRBD2; cdr3_aa: CASSYTEGLAGTDTQYF; cdr3_nt: TGTGCCAGCAGTTACACAGAGGGACTAGCGGGCACAGATACGCAGTATTTT
j_call: TRBJ1-6; v_call: TRBV25-1; clone_size: few; d_call: -; cdr3_aa: CASSEGGVNNSPLHF; cdr3_nt: TGTGCCAGCAGTGAAGGGGGAGTTAATAATTCACCCCTCCACTTT
j_call: TRBJ2-1; v_call: TRBV5-5; clone_size: -; d_call: -; cdr3_aa: CASSLARAATYNEQFF; cdr3_nt: TGTGCCAGCAGCTTGGCCCGGGCAGCTACCTACAATGAGCAGTTCTTC
j_call: TRBJ1-1; v_call: TRBV5-5; clone_size: -; d_call: -; cdr3_aa: CASSLGGGVPEAFF; cdr3_nt: TGTGCCAGCAGCTTAGGCGGAGGTGTCCCTGAAGCTTTCTTT
j_call: TRBJ2-3; v_call: TRBV19; clone_size: once; d_call: -; cdr3_aa: CASSIAGVSTDTQYF; cdr3_nt: TGTGCCAGTAGTATAGCGGGGGTGAGCACAGATACGCAGTATTTT
j_call: TRBJ2-5; v_call: TRBV7-8; clone_size: many; d_call: TRBD1; cdr3_aa: CASNHLTGGEETQYF; cdr3_nt: TGTGCCAGCAATCATCTGACAGGGGGCGAAGAGACCCAGTACTTC
j_call: TRBJ2-1; v_call: TRBV19; clone_size: few; d_call: -; cdr3_aa: CASSIVGGLTRNEQFF; cdr3_nt: TGTGCCAGTAGTATTGTGGGGGGGCTCACAAGGAATGAGCAGTTCTTC
j_call: TRBJ2-2; v_call: TRBV9; clone_size: -; d_call: -; cdr3_aa: CASSVWGQDTGELFF; cdr3_nt: TGTGCCAGCAGCGTCTGGGGTCAGGACACCGGGGAGCTGTTTTTT
j_call: TRBJ1-6; v_call: TRBV12-5; clone_size: many; d_call: -; cdr3_aa: CASGFTVERSSYNSPLHF; cdr3_nt: TGTGCTAGTGGTTTTACGGTGGAGAGGAGCTCCTATAATTCACCCCTCCACTTT
j_call: TRBJ2-2; v_call: TRBV28; clone_size: few; d_call: TRBD2; cdr3_aa: CASSPHSGGADTGELFF; cdr3_nt: TGTGCCAGCAGTCCCCATAGCGGGGGGGCCGACACCGGGGAGCTGTTTTTT
j_call: TRBJ2-1; v_call: TRBV6-6; clone_size: -; d_call: TRBD2; cdr3_aa: CASSRSGGINEQFF; cdr3_nt: TGTGCCAGCAGTCGTAGCGGGGGGATCAATGAGCAGTTCTTC
j_call: TRBJ1-6; v_call: TRBV28; clone_size: -; d_call: -; cdr3_aa: CASCPGGFANSPLHF; cdr3_nt: TGTGCCAGCTGTCCTGGTGGATTCGCAAATTCACCCCTCCACTTT
j_call: TRBJ2-3; v_call: TRBV20-1; clone_size: few; d_call: -; cdr3_aa: CSALSTVGTDTQYF; cdr3_nt: TGCAGTGCCCTTTCTACGGTGGGCACAGATACGCAGTATTTT
j_call: TRBJ2-3; v_call: TRBV4-3; clone_size: -; d_call: TRBD2; cdr3_aa: CASSLAGVSLTDTQYF; cdr3_nt: TGCGCCAGCAGTCTAGCGGGGGTTTCCCTCACAGATACGCAGTATTTT
j_call: TRBJ2-1; v_call: TRBV11-2; clone_size: few; d_call: -; cdr3_aa: CASSPPRTGAGNEQFF; cdr3_nt: TGTGCCAGCAGCCCCCCAAGGACGGGGGCAGGCAATGAGCAGTTCTTC
j_call: TRBJ2-5; v_call: TRBV7-3; clone_size: -; d_call: -; cdr3_aa: CANSLWETQYF; cdr3_nt: TGTGCCAACAGCTTGTGGGAGACCCAGTACTTC
j_call: TRBJ2-3; v_call: TRBV6-1; clone_size: -; d_call: -; cdr3_aa: CASSLRLNTDTQYF; cdr3_nt: TGTGCCAGCAGTCTCCGCCTGAACACAGATACGCAGTATTTT
j_call: TRBJ2-5; v_call: TRBV7-2; clone_size: -; d_call: -; cdr3_aa: CASSLEWVTIPRTQYF; cdr3_nt: TGTGCCAGCAGCTTAGAGTGGGTTACTATTCCTCGGACCCAGTACTTC
j_call: TRBJ2-7; v_call: TRBV7-9; clone_size: few; d_call: -; cdr3_aa: CASSLAADYEQYF; cdr3_nt: TGTGCCAGCAGCTTAGCGGCAGACTACGAGCAGTACTTC
j_call: TRBJ1-1; v_call: TRBV14; clone_size: few; d_call: -; cdr3_aa: CASSQRGTGMNTEAFF; cdr3_nt: TGTGCCAGCAGCCAAAGGGGGACGGGAATGAACACTGAAGCTTTCTTT
j_call: TRBJ2-1; v_call: TRBV18; clone_size: few; d_call: TRBD1; cdr3_aa: CASSPQGAPNEQFF; cdr3_nt: TGTGCCAGCTCACCGCAGGGGGCGCCTAATGAGCAGTTCTTC
j_call: TRBJ1-1; v_call: TRBV28; clone_size: -; d_call: -; cdr3_aa: CASSQKGKATEAFF; cdr3_nt: TGTGCCAGCAGTCAAAAGGGTAAGGCCACTGAAGCTTTCTTT
j_call: TRBJ2-6; v_call: TRBV29-1; clone_size: few; d_call: -; cdr3_aa: CSAVYSGANVLTF; cdr3_nt: TGCAGCGCGGTCTACTCTGGGGCCAACGTCCTGACTTTC
j_call: TRBJ1-3; v_call: TRBV12-3/TRBV12-4; clone_size: -; d_call: -; cdr3_aa: CASSYGGVSGNTIYF; cdr3_nt: TGTGCCAGCAGCTACGGAGGGGTCTCTGGAAACACCATATATTTT